This T cell receptor (beta chain) was observed in a study of OX40 agonist ivuxolimab in advanced cancers. V dropped 1 base and J dropped 3; count of bases not matched to a gene: 4. The CDR3 extends over 15 amino acids. In germline, CDR1 is SGHTA, CDR2 FQGNSA. Produced via immunoSEQ multiplex PCR; TCRdb's table is partial and in-frame only. The sample has approximately 33,000 clones, roughly 90% seen once. Comment on this clone: Other DNA sequences within the sample encode an identical CDR3.

Sequencing used CD4+ or CD8+ T cells sorted from blood, obtained in a trial of the OX40 agonist ivuxolimab. V gene TRBV7-2 combines with J gene TRBJ2-3, with 7 bases lining up with TRBD2. The TCR originated in an adult with an advanced solid tumor such as melanoma, head and neck, liver or kidney cancer. The CDR3 sequence is CASSLGLAGTDTQYF. The CDR3 DNA reads as TGTGCCAGCAGCTTAGGACTAGCCGGGACAGATACGCAGTATTTT.